This TCR beta chain stems from a study of blood T cell repertoires in COVID-19. Study details: Some COVID-19 samples were acute and others convalescent; all came from the United States, Italy and Spain. The analysed material was cDNA or gDNA that came from T cells, B-cell-depleted T cells, or PBMCs.

The authors' processing: Amplification with reference gene primers provided the estimates of nucleated cell counts. The repertoire was sequenced with immunoSEQ multiplex PCR; TCRdb's copy has only in-frame clones and lacks some. V, J and clone size derive from that table, while D and trimming were established from the DNA sequence. Of over 200,000 clones in the sample, 75% to 90% were seen once. V lost 4 bases, J lost 0 bases, and 17 bases lay in between. Germline V gene data show CDR1 as SGHAT and CDR2 as FQNNGV. The CDR3 sequence is 17 residues long. The sequenced material came from peripheral blood. This chain connects TRBV11-2 to TRBJ2-3; D not resolved. The sequence derives from a woman between 25 and 40 years old who had recovered from COVID-19. In DNA, the CDR3 is TGTGCCAGCAGCTCAGACTCCTCTCTAGTTAGCACAGATACGCAGTATTTT. Protein sequence: CASSSDSSLVSTDTQYF.